This TCR beta chain was identified in a study of CD8+CD57+ T cells in acquired aplastic anemia. Study-level background: Sorting CD4+ and CD8+ cells gave DNA averaging approximately 3 ug. Healthy donor CD4+ cell samples had a mean of roughly 9.8 million reads.

Profiling that covered TCR beta VDJ and CDR3 relied on genomic DNA as its template. TCRdb ran MiXCR on the reads and lists one entry per CDR3 protein. The sample yields about 210,000 distinct CDR3 sequences, about 37% seen once. This clonotype has at least ten counts. Antigen specificity is unknown. Study-level findings and limits: The same twenty-nine CD8+ CDR3 sequences occurred in patients and in controls.

The V gene lost 3 bases and the J gene lost 5 bases, with 16 bases spanning the gap. This CDR3 has 15 amino acids. Germline CDR1 SGHTA, CDR2 FQGNSA. The genes are TRBV7-2 and TRBJ1-1, with D perhaps matching TRBD1 (5 bases). Source material: sorted CD4+, CD8+, or CD8+CD57+ T cells (not recorded which) from PBMCs. The sequence was collected from a human donor in good health, serving as a control. This chain's CDR3 is CASSLYSGIGTEAFF. In DNA form, the CDR3 reads TGTGCCAGCAGCTTGTATTCAGGGATCGGGACTGAAGCTTTCTTT.